These T cell receptor beta chains were read from a single sample in a study of naive and memory T cell subsets. TCRdb re-called the UMI-ligation and nested PCR reads with MiXCR, one entry per CDR3 protein. The table lists around 30,000 distinct CDR3 sequences, under 20% of them singletons. What was sequenced was effector memory CD4+ T cells from blood. These receptors all come from a human donor in good health. The CDR3 runs from the conserved cysteine through the conserved F or W. Each record gives: clone size, J gene, D gene, CDR3 length, V gene, CDR3 protein, CDR3 DNA. The D gene is left open where the match is weak. The size of a clone is reported for some rows only, either as once, few or many, or as a class for expanded clones.

clone_size: few; j_call: TRBJ2-2; d_call: .; cdr3_length: 16; v_call: TRBV7-6; cdr3_aa: CASSPALRVKTGELFF; cdr3_nt: TGTGCCAGCAGCCCCGCCCTCCGAGTCAAGACCGGGGAGCTGTTTTTT
clone_size: many; j_call: TRBJ2-1; d_call: TRBD2; cdr3_length: 15; v_call: TRBV4-3; cdr3_aa: CASSQGLAGAREQFF; cdr3_nt: TGCGCCAGCAGCCAAGGGCTAGCGGGAGCCCGTGAGCAGTTCTTC
clone_size: medium-sized; j_call: TRBJ1-2; d_call: .; cdr3_length: 12; v_call: TRBV28; cdr3_aa: CASSSGLYGYTF; cdr3_nt: TGTGCCAGCAGTTCGGGGCTATATGGCTACACCTTC
clone_size: many; j_call: TRBJ2-2; d_call: TRBD1; cdr3_length: 15; v_call: TRBV20-1; cdr3_aa: CSAGADRGRTGELFF; cdr3_nt: TGCAGTGCAGGAGCGGACAGGGGGAGAACCGGGGAGCTGTTTTTT
clone_size: few; j_call: TRBJ1-1; d_call: .; cdr3_length: 12; v_call: TRBV20-1; cdr3_aa: CSATSMNTEAFF; cdr3_nt: TGCAGTGCTACAAGCATGAACACTGAAGCTTTCTTT
clone_size: few; j_call: TRBJ1-1; d_call: TRBD1; cdr3_length: 16; v_call: TRBV28; cdr3_aa: CASSYPWTGAKPEAFF; cdr3_nt: TGTGCCAGCAGTTACCCGTGGACAGGGGCAAAACCTGAAGCTTTCTTT
clone_size: .; j_call: TRBJ1-4; d_call: TRBD1; cdr3_length: 14; v_call: TRBV10-3; cdr3_aa: CAISEGQGVEKLFF; cdr3_nt: TGTGCCATCAGCGAGGGACAGGGGGTTGAAAAACTGTTTTTT
clone_size: many; j_call: TRBJ2-7; d_call: .; cdr3_length: 15; v_call: TRBV10-3; cdr3_aa: CAISDRGKSRDEQYF; cdr3_nt: TGTGCCATCAGTGACAGGGGAAAATCACGGGACGAGCAGTACTTC
clone_size: few; j_call: TRBJ2-2; d_call: .; cdr3_length: 13; v_call: TRBV7-7; cdr3_aa: CASSLVESGELFF; cdr3_nt: TGTGCTAGCAGCTTGGTCGAGTCCGGGGAGCTGTTTTTT
clone_size: few; j_call: TRBJ1-3; d_call: .; cdr3_length: 16; v_call: TRBV6-2/TRBV6-3; cdr3_aa: CASSQGKRGSGNTIYF; cdr3_nt: TGTGCCAGCAGTCAAGGAAAGAGAGGATCTGGAAACACCATATATTTT
clone_size: few; j_call: TRBJ1-1; d_call: TRBD1; cdr3_length: 14; v_call: TRBV7-9; cdr3_aa: CASSQDRGSPEAFF; cdr3_nt: TGTGCCAGCAGCCAGGACAGGGGGAGCCCTGAAGCTTTCTTT
clone_size: few; j_call: TRBJ2-1; d_call: .; cdr3_length: 17; v_call: TRBV24-1; cdr3_aa: CATSDLKRQSSYNEQFF; cdr3_nt: TGTGCCACCAGTGATTTAAAGAGGCAAAGCTCCTACAATGAGCAGTTCTTC
clone_size: few; j_call: TRBJ1-5; d_call: TRBD1; cdr3_length: 14; v_call: TRBV28; cdr3_aa: CASISPGGTQPQHF; cdr3_nt: TGTGCCAGCATAAGTCCAGGGGGCACTCAGCCCCAGCATTTT
clone_size: .; j_call: TRBJ1-5; d_call: .; cdr3_length: 14; v_call: TRBV6-2/TRBV6-3; cdr3_aa: CASSKDGSNQPQHF; cdr3_nt: TGTGCCAGCAGTAAGGACGGGAGCAATCAGCCCCAGCATTTT
clone_size: .; j_call: TRBJ1-1; d_call: .; cdr3_length: 16; v_call: TRBV11-2; cdr3_aa: CASSKPSPGVNTEAFF; cdr3_nt: TGTGCCAGCAGCAAACCTTCCCCGGGGGTGAACACTGAAGCTTTCTTT
clone_size: .; j_call: TRBJ2-5; d_call: TRBD2; cdr3_length: 15; v_call: TRBV7-8; cdr3_aa: CASSLVAGGPETQYF; cdr3_nt: TGTGCCAGCAGCTTAGTTGCGGGAGGGCCGGAGACCCAGTACTTC
clone_size: .; j_call: TRBJ2-3; d_call: .; cdr3_length: 16; v_call: TRBV7-2; cdr3_aa: CASSPFRGTSTDTQYF; cdr3_nt: TGTGCCAGCAGCCCCTTCAGGGGCACTAGCACAGATACGCAGTATTTT
clone_size: many; j_call: TRBJ2-1; d_call: TRBD1; cdr3_length: 15; v_call: TRBV7-8; cdr3_aa: CASSSGQGSYNEQFF; cdr3_nt: TGTGCCAGCAGCTCCGGACAGGGAAGCTACAATGAGCAGTTCTTC
clone_size: few; j_call: TRBJ1-5; d_call: .; cdr3_length: 16; v_call: TRBV6-1; cdr3_aa: CASSGTGIWGNQPQHF; cdr3_nt: TGTGCCAGCAGTGGAACAGGGATATGGGGCAATCAGCCCCAGCATTTT